Below, 21 T cell receptor beta chains from the same sample are listed, as sequenced in a study of cytomegalovirus exposure and HLA in healthy donors (dated by TCRdb to about 2017). Libraries were built with the immunoSEQ multiplex PCR assay. The multiplex PCR relied on a mix of 60 forward primers for TCR Vbeta segments and 13 reverse primers for TCR Jbeta segments. The table was pulled from immuneACCESS by TCRdb, which kept in-frame rearrangements only. Such tables lose some clones; where checked, under half of the loss comes from unresolved V genes, and the rest has no known cause. The sample profile shows about 140,000 clones; 60% to 85% of them were found once. The ten biggest clones cover around 7% of the sample. Sequencing was carried out using PBMCs. Source of these receptors: a man between 25 and 39 years old in good health and CMV-seronegative.

There are a few counts of this clone. The chain joins TRBV27 to TRBJ2-3; D possibly corresponds to TRBD2 (6 bases). V was cut by 5 bases and J by 4 bases, with 16 bases left in between. Germline V lookup: CDR1 MNHEY, CDR2 SMNVEV (reference sequence). This CDR3 has 15 amino acids. The CDR3 DNA reads TGTGCCAGCAGTCCACTAGCACGGGGCCCAGATACGCAGTATTTT. It specifies CASSPLARGPDTQYF.

The CDR3 sequence: CASSFPTSGGSGEQFF. CDR3 bases: TGTGCCAGCAGCTTTCCCACTAGCGGGGGGTCCGGTGAGCAGTTCTTC. This chain connects TRBV11-2 to TRBJ2-1; 12 bases line up with TRBD2. The V gene end was trimmed by 3 bases and the J gene end by 9 bases; junction bases not matched to a gene: 9. CDR1 and CDR2 (germline): SGHAT, FQNNGV. The CDR3 is made up of 16 amino acids.

The rearrangement links TRBV5-1 to TRBJ2-7, with 10 bases matching TRBD1. Per the germline V gene, CDR1 is SGHRS and CDR2 is YFSETQ. V dropped 4 bases and J dropped 2; count of bases not matched to a gene: 9. CDR3 size: 16 residues. Written as DNA, the CDR3 is TGCGCCAGCAGCCCCGTTCCGACAGGGGGCACCTACGAGCAGTACTTC. Protein: CASSPVPTGGTYEQYF. The variable domain in full, completed from reference TRBV5-1 and TRBJ2-7, reads KAGVTQTPRYLIKTRGQQVTLSCSPISGHRSVSWYQQTPGQGLQFLFEYFSETQRNKGNFPGRFSGRQFSNSRSEMNVSTLELGDSALYLCASSPVPTGGTYEQYFGPGTRLTVT.

This CDR3 is CASTRFLPTSGSGTDTQYF. CDR3 bases: TGTGCCAGTACCCGATTTCTACCGACTAGCGGGAGCGGCACAGATACGCAGTATTTT. The chain couples TRBV19 to TRBJ2-3; 12 nucleotides agree with TRBD2. This CDR3 spans 19 amino acids. V shed 7 bases, J shed 1 base, and the junction held 15 bases outside the gene matches. Germline V gene lookup returns CDR1 LNHDA and CDR2 SQIVND (reference sequence).

This clone was recorded only once. V is TRBV28 and J is TRBJ1-2; possibly TRBD1 for D (5 bases). Trimming stripped 2 bases from V and 5 bases from J, with 6 bases between. The length of the CDR3 is 12 residues. Germline loops: CDR1 MDHEN, CDR2 SYDVKM. The CDR3 is CASSLDSYGYTF. The CDR3 bases are TGTGCCAGCAGTTTAGACAGTTATGGCTACACCTTC.

The table lists this clone with a few counts. The chain carries TRBV27 and TRBJ2-6, with a tentative D call TRBD2 (5 bases). CDR3 size: 16 residues. Trimming pared 5 bases from V and 2 bases from J, leaving 13 bases between. Germline lookup yields CDR1 MNHEY and CDR2 SMNVEV (reference sequence). The CDR3 region is CASSLGVTPGANVLTF. The CDR3 DNA reads as TGTGCCAGCAGTCTCGGGGTAACCCCTGGGGCCAACGTCCTGACTTTC.

V and J are TRBV28 and TRBJ2-1, with 8 bases lining up with TRBD2. The CDR3 covers 18 residues. CDR1 and CDR2 from the germline V gene are MDHEN and SYDVKM. V shed 5 bases and J 1 base; nucleotides not matched to a gene: 13. This CDR3 is CASSPSPGLGTSYNEQFF. In DNA form, the CDR3 reads TGTGCCAGCAGTCCCTCGCCGGGACTAGGGACTTCCTACAATGAGCAGTTCTTC.

Here the CDR3 reads CASSLGGIQGYYGYTF. The CDR3 nucleotides read TGTGCCAGCAGTTTAGGGGGAATACAGGGGTACTATGGCTACACCTTC. This rearrangement joins TRBV27 to TRBJ1-2; 7 bases match TRBD1. Germline-derived CDR1 and CDR2 are MNHEY and SMNVEV (reference sequence). V trimming: 2 bases; J trimming: 3 bases; junction bases outside the gene matches: 9. The CDR3 is 16 residues long.

The V call is TRBV27, the J call TRBJ2-3, with 9 bases lining up with TRBD2. Germline assignment: CDR1 MNHEY and CDR2 SMNVEV (reference sequence). Germline trimming cut 3 bases from V and 2 bases from J; bases unmatched to any gene: 12. The CDR3 covers 18 residues. The CDR3 loop reads CASSFLTPLAGHTDTQYF. DNA for the CDR3: TGTGCCAGCAGTTTTCTCACCCCCCTAGCGGGGCACACAGATACGCAGTATTTT.

This chain uses TRBV28 with TRBJ1-1; D unresolved. In germline, CDR1 is MDHEN, CDR2 SYDVKM. V dropped 0 bases and J dropped 6 bases, with 17 bases sitting between them. This CDR3 spans 16 amino acids. The CDR3 protein is CASSLWSPNSHPEAFF. The DNA for the CDR3 is TGTGCCAGCAGTTTATGGTCCCCGAACTCGCACCCTGAAGCTTTCTTT.

The chain uses TRBV5-6 and TRBJ2-7; D is ambiguous. V was clipped by 5 bases and J by 4 bases, with 16 bases between them. There are 14 residues in the CDR3. Germline CDR1 reads SGHDT; CDR2 reads YYEEEE. In nucleotides, the CDR3 is TGTGCCAGCAGACGATCATTACAGTTTTACGAGCAGTACTTC. It encodes CASRRSLQFYEQYF. Full variable domain (remainder filled in from reference TRBV5-6 and TRBJ2-7): DAGVTQSPTHLIKTRGQQVTLRCSPKSGHDTVSWYQQALGQGPQFIFQYYEEEERQRGNFPDRFSGHQFPNYSSELNVNALLLGDSALYLCASRRSLQFYEQYFGPGTRLTVT.

The chain employs TRBV2 and TRBJ2-3, with TRBD2 as a possible D gene (6 bases). The CDR3 runs to 14 residues. The V end was cut by 11 bases, the J end by 2 bases, with 17 bases between. Germline V gives CDR1 SNHLY, CDR2 FYNNEI. CDR3 protein: CASNDAGYTDTQYF. In DNA, the CDR3 is TGTGCCTCAAACGATGCGGGGTACACAGATACGCAGTATTTT.

The chain is built from TRBV7-3 and TRBJ1-6; 7 nucleotides line up with TRBD1. CDR3 size: 15 residues. Germline assignment: CDR1 SGHTA and CDR2 FQGTGA. V dropped 5 bases and J dropped 6; count of bases not matched to a gene: 7. CDR3 nucleotide sequence: TGTGCCAGCAGCGATCTGGGGACAGCTAATTCACCCCTCCACTTT. This translates into CASSDLGTANSPLHF.

This clone was seen only once. The gene calls are TRBV7-9 and TRBJ2-7, with 7 bases matching TRBD1. This CDR3 contains 16 residues. Germline assignment: CDR1 SEHNR and CDR2 FQNEAQ (reference sequence). V was pared by 4 bases and J by 1 base, with 10 bases of the junction left unmatched. The CDR3 loop reads CASSSSRGKVSYEQYF. The CDR3 region has the DNA TGTGCCAGCAGCTCAAGCAGGGGGAAGGTTTCCTACGAGCAGTACTTC.

The sample holds a few counts of this clone. The chain carries TRBV30 and TRBJ2-2; 10 bases map to TRBD1. Germline V gene data show CDR1 as GTSNPN and CDR2 as SVGIG (reference sequence). V shed 4 bases, J shed 4 bases, and the junction held 3 bases outside the gene matches. This CDR3 has 14 amino acids. In nucleotides, the CDR3 is TGTGCCTGGAACCGGGACAGGGGCACCGGGGAGCTGTTTTTT. Its translation is CAWNRDRGTGELFF.

V and J are TRBV9 and TRBJ2-7; the match to TRBD2 covers 8 bases. The germline V gene encodes CDR1 SGDLS and CDR2 YYNGEE. V was clipped by 4 bases and J by 2 bases; unmatched bases: 8. The CDR3 runs 15 residues. The CDR3 nucleotides read TGTGCCAGCAGCCGCCGGGGGGGGACCACCTACGAGCAGTACTTC. The encoded protein is CASSRRGGTTYEQYF. Full variable domain (remainder filled in from reference TRBV9 and TRBJ2-7): DSGVTQTPKHLITATGQRVTLRCSPRSGDLSVYWYQQSLDQGLQFLIQYYNGEERAKGNILERFSAQQFPDLHSELNLSSLELGDSALYFCASSRRGGTTYEQYFGPGTRLTVT.

J is TRBJ1-1 and V is TRBV29-1; possible D gene TRBD1, 5 bases. The V gene's germline CDR1 is SQVTM and CDR2 ANQGSEA. The ends were cut back, 1 base at V and 2 bases at J, with 11 bases in the middle. This CDR3 is 14 amino acids long. DNA of the CDR3: TGCAGCGTTGAAGGCCAGGGACTAAACACTGAAGCTTTCTTT. This gives the protein CSVEGQGLNTEAFF.

This sequence joins TRBV28 and TRBJ1-4; no clear D gene. CDR1 and CDR2 (germline): MDHEN, SYDVKM. The germline V and J ends were trimmed by 6 bases and 7 bases, with 18 bases remaining between them. This CDR3 has 15 amino acids. CDR3 loop: CASSKDPSAGEKLFF. CDR3 coding DNA: TGTGCCAGCAGCAAGGACCCCTCGGCGGGTGAAAAACTGTTTTTT. The variable domain in full, completed from reference TRBV28 and TRBJ1-4, reads DVKVTQSSRYLVKRTGEKVFLECVQDMDHENMFWYRQDPGLGLRLIYFSYDVKMKEKGDIPEGYSVSREKKERFSLILESASTNQTSMYLCASSKDPSAGEKLFFGSGTQLSVL.

The J gene is TRBJ1-3, the V gene TRBV28; D might be TRBD1 (5 bases). Per the germline V gene, CDR1 is MDHEN and CDR2 is SYDVKM. The V end was cut by 3 bases, the J end by 4 bases, with 10 bases between. The CDR3 has 14 residues. The CDR3 here is CASSFQGAGNTIYF. The CDR3 DNA is TGTGCCAGCAGTTTCCAGGGTGCCGGAAACACCATATATTTT.

The CDR3 spells CASRPGQNTEAFF. The CDR3, as DNA: TGTGCCAGCAGGCCGGGACAGAACACTGAAGCTTTCTTT. V usage is TRBV6-5 and J usage is TRBJ1-1, with D possibly being TRBD1 (6 bases). The germline CDR1 and CDR2 sequences are MNHEY and SVGAGI. Trimming stripped 6 bases from V and 1 base from J, with 9 bases between. The CDR3 contains 13 residues.

The chain couples TRBV12-5 to TRBJ2-3; TRBD2 matches 7 bases. Germline V gives CDR1 LGHNT, CDR2 FRNRAP. J gave up 2 bases and V 1 base, and 18 bases lay outside the gene matches. CDR3 length: 20 residues. CDR3 sequence (DNA): TGTGCTAGTGGTTTGGCCACATCCCAAGTCTCTAGCGGCCTCACAGATACGCAGTATTTT. Its protein is CASGLATSQVSSGLTDTQYF.